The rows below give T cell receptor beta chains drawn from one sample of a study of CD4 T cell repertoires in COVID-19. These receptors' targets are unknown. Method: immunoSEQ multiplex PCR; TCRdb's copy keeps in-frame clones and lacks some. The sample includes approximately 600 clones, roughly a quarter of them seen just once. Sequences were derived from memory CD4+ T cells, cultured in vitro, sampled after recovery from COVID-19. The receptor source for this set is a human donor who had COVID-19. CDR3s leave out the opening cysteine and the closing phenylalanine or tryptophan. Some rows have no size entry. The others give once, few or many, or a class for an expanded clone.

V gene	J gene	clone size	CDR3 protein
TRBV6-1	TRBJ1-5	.	ASSEEGGWQPQH
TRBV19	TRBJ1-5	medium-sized	ASSWINQPQH
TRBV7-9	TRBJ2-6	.	ASSLGVSGANVLT
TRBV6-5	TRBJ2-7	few	ASRRGQPYEQY
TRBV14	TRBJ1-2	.	ASRPGAGNGYT
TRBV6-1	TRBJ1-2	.	ASSSRVHYGYT
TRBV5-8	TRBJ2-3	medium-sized	ASSRSPPSGGTDTQY
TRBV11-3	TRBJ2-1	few	ASSLGVINEQF
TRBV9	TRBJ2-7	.	ASWGYEQY
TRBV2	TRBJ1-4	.	ASTDDRGIEKLF
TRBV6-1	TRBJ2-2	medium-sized	ASSELAGGTGELF
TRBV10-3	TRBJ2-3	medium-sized	AISPSTDTQY
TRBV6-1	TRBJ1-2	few	ASSEDNRVFYGYT
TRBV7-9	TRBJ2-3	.	ASSLREGTQY
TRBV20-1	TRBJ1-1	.	SAPGQRETF
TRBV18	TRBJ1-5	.	ASSPTSDNQPQH
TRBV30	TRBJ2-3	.	AWSTGLAGQSTDTQY
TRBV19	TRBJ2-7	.	AGPWRASGPIFYEQY
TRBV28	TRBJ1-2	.	ASSSQQGEGYT
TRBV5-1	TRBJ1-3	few	ASSSSGQSGNTIY
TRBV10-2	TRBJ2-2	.	ATTGTSANTGELF
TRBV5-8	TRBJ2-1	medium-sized	ASSSGTSGTNEQF
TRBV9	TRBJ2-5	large	ASSVAGLAEETQY
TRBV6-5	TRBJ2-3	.	ASSLYGGGADTQY
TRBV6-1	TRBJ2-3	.	ASSEGVAGDSTDTQY
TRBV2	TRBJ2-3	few	ASSGRQGGTDTQY